A selection of T cell receptor beta chains follows, all from one sample in a study of T cell responses to AZD1222 COVID-19 vaccine. Clones were sequenced by immunoSEQ multiplex PCR, and TCRdb holds only the in-frame ones, with some missing. The data contain about 110,000 clones, about nine tenths of them singletons. The sample in question was peripheral blood, obtained on day 0 of MenACWY control vaccination. The receptors derive from an adult in good health. Each CDR3 is given with its conserved first and last residue. D genes are given only for firm matches. Size values are once, few and many counts, or a class for expanded clones, and some rows have none.

d_call j_call clone_size v_call cdr3_aa cdr3_nt
. TRBJ2-4 . TRBV2 CASRAGTLNIQYF TGTGCCAGCAGGGCCGGGACCTTAAACATTCAGTACTTC
. TRBJ1-3 once TRBV9 CASSVGTAGNTIYF TGTGCCAGCAGCGTAGGGACAGCTGGAAACACCATATATTTT
. TRBJ1-4 once TRBV28 CASRKTRAPNEKLFF TGTGCCAGCAGGAAGACTCGAGCCCCTAATGAAAAACTGTTTTTT
. TRBJ1-5 few TRBV11-2 CASSYGGQPQHF TGTGCCAGCAGCTACGGGGGGCAGCCCCAGCATTTT
. TRBJ1-1 . TRBV5-1 CASNPGTENTEAFF TGCGCCAGCAACCCCGGGACGGAAAACACTGAAGCTTTCTTT
. TRBJ1-2 . TRBV14 CASSQDLFGRGGGYTF TGTGCCAGCAGCCAAGATCTTTTCGGGCGGGGTGGTGGCTACACCTTC
TRBD1 TRBJ2-5 . TRBV10-1 CASQDRGLGTQYF TGCGCCAGCCAGGACAGGGGGCTCGGGACCCAGTACTTC
. TRBJ2-7 once TRBV7-9 CASSPQEGGRSYEQYF TGTGCCAGCAGCCCTCAAGAGGGCGGAAGATCCTACGAGCAGTACTTC
. TRBJ1-1 . TRBV11-2 CASSLDGLNTEAFF TGTGCCAGCAGCTTAGATGGCTTGAACACTGAAGCTTTCTTT
TRBD2 TRBJ2-5 . TRBV5-1 CASSLIPSGGPIQETQYF TGCGCCAGCAGCTTGATCCCTAGCGGGGGTCCTATCCAAGAGACCCAGTACTTC
. TRBJ1-2 . TRBV5-5 CASSLGRGPTISRGSYGYTF TGTGCCAGCAGCTTGGGGCGGGGACCGACCATCTCCAGGGGTTCGTATGGCTACACCTTC
. TRBJ2-7 . TRBV29-1 CSVAGGGASYEQYF TGCAGCGTTGCCGGTGGGGGGGCCTCCTACGAGCAGTACTTC
TRBD1 TRBJ2-7 . TRBV10-1 CASSAGVGGVEQYF TGCGCCAGCAGTGCTGGGGTAGGGGGCGTCGAGCAGTACTTC
. TRBJ1-2 . TRBV9 CASSAGHTNSYGYTF TGTGCCAGCAGCGCGGGACACACGAATTCCTATGGCTACACCTTC
TRBD1 TRBJ1-2 . TRBV6-5 CASSYGTGSNGYTF TGTGCCAGCAGTTACGGGACAGGGTCGAATGGCTACACCTTC
. TRBJ1-1 . TRBV5-6 CASSLGPNTEAFF TGTGCCAGCAGCTTGGGCCCGAACACTGAAGCTTTCTTT
TRBD1 TRBJ1-2 . TRBV6-5 CASSSRDRYGYTF TGTGCCAGCAGTTCCCGGGACAGATATGGCTACACCTTC
. TRBJ1-4 . TRBV18 CASSPLQPGEKLFF TGTGCCAGCTCACCATTGCAGCCGGGTGAAAAACTGTTTTTT
. TRBJ2-1 . TRBV19 CASSTGASVYNEQFF TGTGCCAGTAGTACAGGGGCCTCGGTCTACAATGAGCAGTTCTTC
. TRBJ2-7 . TRBV7-2 CASSLGGFTGKYEQYF TGTGCCAGCAGCTTAGGGGGGTTCACAGGGAAGTACGAGCAGTACTTC
. TRBJ2-7 . TRBV11-2 CASSLDGDYEQYF TGTGCCAGCAGCTTAGATGGGGACTACGAGCAGTACTTC
. TRBJ1-5 once TRBV7-9 CASSSQGSQPQHF TGTGCCAGCAGCTCACAGGGAAGTCAGCCCCAGCATTTT
. TRBJ1-2 . TRBV5-1 CASSLETYRGLGYTF TGCGCCAGCAGCTTGGAGACTTACCGGGGCCTCGGCTACACCTTC
. TRBJ1-6 . TRBV6-1 CASSERGGESPLHF TGTGCCAGCAGTGAAAGGGGGGGAGAGTCACCCCTCCACTTT
TRBD2 TRBJ2-7 . TRBV5-1 CASSWEGRRSTSRSYEQYF TGCGCCAGCAGCTGGGAGGGACGTCGCTCGACCTCTCGCTCCTACGAGCAGTACTTC
. TRBJ2-5 . TRBV12-3/TRBV12-4 CASSSYSGTQYF TGTGCCAGCAGTTCCTACTCTGGGACCCAGTACTTC
. TRBJ1-5 once TRBV6-1 CASSERDLSRGGQPQHF TGTGCCAGCAGTGAAAGGGACCTATCAAGGGGAGGGCAGCCCCAGCATTTT
. TRBJ1-6 . TRBV7-2 CASSPMGGATNSPLHF TGTGCCAGCAGCCCAATGGGGGGGGCAACTAATTCACCCCTCCACTTT
. TRBJ1-5 . TRBV4-2 CASSQDRQTNQPQHF TGTGCCAGCAGCCAAGATCGACAGACTAATCAGCCCCAGCATTTT
. TRBJ1-2 . TRBV12-3/TRBV12-4 CASSWGSRGYTF TGTGCCAGCAGTTGGGGGTCTCGCGGCTACACCTTC
TRBD1 TRBJ1-4 . TRBV6-5 CASSYSKGQGWEKLFF TGTGCCAGCAGTTACTCGAAGGGACAGGGGTGGGAAAAACTGTTTTTT
. TRBJ2-5 once TRBV19 CASTSRGETQYF TGTGCCAGTACCTCACGGGGAGAGACCCAGTACTTC
. TRBJ1-1 . TRBV4-2 CASSPVQETNTEAFF TGTGCCAGCAGCCCAGTACAGGAAACCAACACTGAAGCTTTCTTT
TRBD2 TRBJ2-3 . TRBV5-4 CASSLGARGGDTQYF TGTGCCAGCAGCCTGGGGGCGCGGGGGGGAGATACGCAGTATTTT
. TRBJ1-2 . TRBV5-4 CASSLLDAGINGYTF TGTGCCAGCAGCTTGTTGGACGCCGGGATTAATGGCTACACCTTC
. TRBJ2-2 . TRBV6-5 CASSSTPGAGELFF TGTGCCAGCAGTTCCACACCAGGGGCCGGGGAGCTGTTTTTT
. TRBJ1-1 . TRBV4-1 CASSHRVSTEAFF TGCGCCAGCAGCCACAGGGTGAGCACTGAAGCTTTCTTT
. TRBJ1-6 . TRBV18 CASSRISEDSPLHF TGTGCCAGCTCACGTATCTCGGAGGATTCACCCCTCCACTTT
. TRBJ1-4 . TRBV5-6 CASSLVGEGFF TGTGCCAGCAGCTTGGTCGGGGAGGGGTTTTTT
. TRBJ1-6 . TRBV19 CASSIQAGAGSPLHF TGTGCCAGTAGTATACAGGCAGGTGCCGGTTCACCCCTCCACTTT
. TRBJ1-6 . TRBV3-1/TRBV3-2 CASSQGRTNSPLHF TGTGCCAGCAGCCAAGGTCGGACCAATTCACCCCTCCACTTT
TRBD2 TRBJ2-7 . TRBV28 CASSLILAVTYEQYF TGTGCCAGCAGTTTAATACTAGCGGTAACCTACGAGCAGTACTTC
TRBD1 TRBJ2-5 . TRBV7-7 CASSSRQGRETQYF TGTGCTAGCAGCTCCAGACAGGGCCGAGAGACCCAGTACTTC
. TRBJ2-1 . TRBV7-9 CASSHPRDVSVGPYNEQFF TGTGCCAGCAGCCACCCCCGGGACGTTAGCGTGGGCCCGTACAATGAGCAGTTCTTC
. TRBJ1-2 . TRBV9 CASSRRDGGYTF TGTGCCAGCAGCCGAAGGGACGGTGGCTACACCTTC
TRBD1 TRBJ2-6 few TRBV3-1/TRBV3-2 CASTSGQGALPGANVLTF TGTGCCAGCACGTCGGGACAGGGGGCGCTCCCTGGGGCCAACGTCCTGACTTTC
. TRBJ1-1 . TRBV19 CASRAGTLGAEAFF TGTGCCAGTAGAGCCGGGACACTCGGGGCTGAAGCTTTCTTT